The clone carrying this T cell receptor beta chain was observed many times. No antigen is known for it. Stated time point: newly diagnosed GD, antithyroid drugs for less than 3 months. RNA isolated from PBMCs was used to make the TCR library. The sample is drawn from a study of regulatory T cells in long-lasting Graves disease. Broader study findings: Among samples with persistent disease, TRBV28, TRBJ1-2 and TRBJ2-5 were favored.

Arm-PCR of CDR3 regions and iRepertoire HTBI primers were the basis on which TCR beta libraries were built. TCRdb called the multiplex PCR reads again in MiXCR, with one record for every CDR3 protein. This table has about 470,000 distinct CDR3 sequences, around 15% appearing once. This CDR3 is 14 amino acids long. The germline V gene has CDR1 SGHKS and CDR2 YYEKEE (reference sequence). V lost 2 bases, J lost 4 bases, and 9 bases lay in between. The same data also contributed to another study, on T cells in Graves' hyperthyroidism and ophthalmopathy.

The sequencing here drew on peripheral blood mononuclear cells (PBMCs), taken at new diagnosis, from a patient treated with antithyroid drugs. J is TRBJ2-2 and V is TRBV5-5, with D perhaps TRBD1 (5 bases). The sequence was collected from a man aged 35 to 55 with Graves disease. The CDR3 spells CASSFRVSTGELFF. CDR3 sequence (DNA): TGTGCCAGCAGCTTCAGGGTTAGCACCGGGGAGCTGTTTTTT.